The 12 T cell receptor beta chains given below trace back to one sample, sequenced in a study of shared clonotypes between healthy human individuals. Sequencing used immunoSEQ multiplex PCR; TCRdb keeps in-frame clones, though not all of them. This table holds approximately 2.4 million clones, approximately 94% found once. The source material was naive CD4+ T cells sorted from blood. Subset noted: CD45RA+ positively selected. These receptor sequences come from a man aged 18 to 35 in good health.

V and J are TRBV13 and TRBJ1-1, with a tentative D call TRBD1 (5 bases). The ends were cut back, 6 bases at V and 6 bases at J, with 23 bases in the middle. Germline CDR1 is PRHDT and CDR2 is FYEKMQ (reference sequence). This CDR3 has 16 residues. The CDR3 DNA sequence: TGTGCCAGCAGTTCAACCGGGGCGGGGAGGAAGTCTGAAGCTTTCTTT. Translating gives CASSSTGAGRKSEAFF.

The chain is built from TRBV18 and TRBJ2-4; tentatively, D is TRBD1 or TRBD2 (5 bases each). This CDR3 spans 12 amino acids. Between the trimmed V and J ends, which lost 5 bases and 16 bases, there was a span of 18 bases. Germline V CDR1 and CDR2: KGHSH, LQKENI. The CDR3 here is CASSRDGEVCYF. Written as DNA, the CDR3 is TGTGCCAGCTCAAGGGACGGAGAGGTATGCTACTTC.

The J gene is TRBJ2-7, the V gene TRBV5-1, with D tentatively TRBD1 (5 bases). Germline V lookup: CDR1 SGHRS, CDR2 YFSETQ. The CDR3 spans 15 residues. The V end was cut by 0 bases, the J end by 0 bases, with 10 bases between. The CDR3 sequence: CASSLGQLPSYEQYF. As DNA, the CDR3 is TGCGCCAGCAGCTTGGGACAGCTACCCTCCTACGAGCAGTACTTC.

This chain joins TRBV27 and TRBJ1-5; D is ambiguous. Deletions cut 5 bases from V and 3 bases from J, with 14 bases between. The CDR3 has 15 amino acids. Germline values: CDR1 MNHEY, CDR2 SMNVEV (reference sequence). In DNA, the CDR3 is TGTGCCAGCAGTCTCCGCTCGACTTACAATCAGCCCCAGCATTTT. Translating it yields CASSLRSTYNQPQHF.

The chain links TRBV7-9 to TRBJ2-7; 8 nucleotides line up with TRBD2. Germline V gene lookup returns CDR1 SEHNR and CDR2 FQNEAQ (reference sequence). Trimming removed 4 bases from V and 2 bases from J; junction bases left unmatched: 7. CDR3 length: 15 amino acids. CDR3 residues: CASSSLTSDTYEQYF. In DNA form, the CDR3 reads TGTGCCAGCAGCTCCCTGACTAGCGATACCTACGAGCAGTACTTC.

Here the CDR3 reads CASSQDYNANGNTIYF. The DNA for the CDR3 is TGCGCCAGCAGCCAGGACTACAATGCGAATGGAAACACCATATATTTT. The chain links TRBV4-1 to TRBJ1-3; no firm D call. Per the germline V gene, CDR1 is MGHRA and CDR2 is YSYEKL. This CDR3 spans 16 amino acids. V lost 3 bases to trimming and J lost 3 bases, with 15 bases between them.

The rearrangement links TRBV6-6 to TRBJ1-1, with a weak D call TRBD1 (5 bases). This CDR3 contains 10 residues. Trimming took off 5 bases at V and 7 bases at J, with 5 bases between the two ends. The germline V gene encodes CDR1 MNHNY and CDR2 SVGAGI (reference sequence). The CDR3 sequence is CASSDSEAFF. The DNA for the CDR3 is TGTGCCAGCAGTGACAGTGAAGCTTTCTTT.

The chain uses TRBV6-1 and TRBJ1-5, with D uncertain. CDR1 is MNHNS, CDR2 SASEGT, per germline. V lost 5 bases to trimming and J lost 2 bases, with 7 bases between them. The CDR3 extends over 13 amino acids. CDR3 in amino acids: CASSPEGNQPQHF. In nucleotides, the CDR3 is TGTGCCAGCAGTCCCGAGGGCAATCAGCCCCAGCATTTT.

This sequence joins TRBV5-1 and TRBJ2-2; TRBD1 matches at 8 bases. The ends lost 6 bases at V and 7 bases at J; junction bases unmatched: 8. Germline lookup yields CDR1 SGHRS and CDR2 YFSETQ. This CDR3 contains 14 residues. Here the CDR3 reads CASTPGQDFGELFF. The CDR3 coding sequence is TGCGCCAGCACACCGGGACAGGACTTCGGGGAGCTGTTTTTT.

This rearrangement joins TRBV5-1 to TRBJ2-5, with TRBD1 matching 8 bases. V was clipped by 4 bases and J by 3 bases; unmatched bases: 5. The CDR3 covers 14 residues. The germline CDR1 and CDR2 sequences are SGHRS and YFSETQ. CDR3 amino acids: CASSNRQGKETQYF. CDR3 DNA: TGCGCCAGCAGCAACCGACAGGGGAAAGAGACCCAGTACTTC.

The chain is built from TRBV5-1 and TRBJ2-3; 7 bases agree with TRBD2. This CDR3 region has 15 residues. J lost 4 bases, V lost 3 bases, and 8 bases had no gene match. CDR1 and CDR2 from the germline V gene are SGHRS and YFSETQ. The CDR3 nucleotides are TGCGCCAGCAGCTGGAAACGCGGGAGACCAGATACGCAGTATTTT. Protein sequence: CASSWKRGRPDTQYF.

The chain links TRBV5-1 to TRBJ2-1; D is possibly TRBD1 or TRBD2 (6 bases each). The V end lost 2 bases, the J end lost 5 bases, and 14 bases lay between the germline ends. CDR3 length equals 15 residues. Per germline, CDR1 SGHRS and CDR2 YFSETQ. The DNA for the CDR3 is TGCGCCAGCAGCTTCGGAGGGCAGGGGAACAATGAGCAGTTCTTC. It codes for CASSFGGQGNNEQFF.